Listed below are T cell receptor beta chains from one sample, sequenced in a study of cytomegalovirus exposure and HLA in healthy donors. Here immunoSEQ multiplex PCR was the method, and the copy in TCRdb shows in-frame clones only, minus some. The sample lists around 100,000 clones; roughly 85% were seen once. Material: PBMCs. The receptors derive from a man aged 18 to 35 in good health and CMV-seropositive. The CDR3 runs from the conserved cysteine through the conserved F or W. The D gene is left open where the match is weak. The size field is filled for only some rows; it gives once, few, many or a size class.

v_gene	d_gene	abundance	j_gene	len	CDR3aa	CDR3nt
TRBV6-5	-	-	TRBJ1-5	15	CASSSVGGAGQPQHF	TGTGCCAGCAGTTCCGTGGGGGGGGCAGGGCAGCCCCAGCATTTT
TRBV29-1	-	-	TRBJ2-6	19	CSVEQSGSSVGSGANVLTF	TGCAGCGTTGAACAGTCCGGGAGTAGTGTGGGGTCTGGGGCCAACGTCCTGACTTTC
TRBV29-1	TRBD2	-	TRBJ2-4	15	CSVLAGSRGEHIQYF	TGCAGCGTCCTAGCGGGGTCAAGGGGGGAGCACATTCAGTACTTC
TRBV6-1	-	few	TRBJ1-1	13	CATQGNGEGEAFF	TGTGCCACACAGGGTAATGGTGAGGGTGAAGCTTTCTTT
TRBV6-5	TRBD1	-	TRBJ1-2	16	CASSLRRDSSNYGYTF	TGTGCCAGCAGTTTGCGACGGGACAGTTCTAACTATGGCTACACCTTC
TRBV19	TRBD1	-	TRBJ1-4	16	CASSPREGQVNEKLFF	TGTGCCAGTAGTCCAAGGGAGGGACAGGTTAATGAAAAACTGTTTTTT
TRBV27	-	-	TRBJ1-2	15	CASSARWAGSYGYTF	TGTGCCAGCAGTGCCAGGTGGGCAGGCTCCTATGGCTACACCTTC
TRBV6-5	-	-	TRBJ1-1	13	CASTLNPNTEAFF	TGTGCCAGCACCCTTAATCCGAACACTGAAGCTTTCTTT
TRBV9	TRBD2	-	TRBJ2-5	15	CASSVLAEIQETQYF	TGTGCCAGCAGCGTTCTAGCGGAGATTCAAGAGACCCAGTACTTC
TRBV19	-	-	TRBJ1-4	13	CASSPGHDEKLFF	TGTGCCAGTAGCCCCGGACACGATGAAAAACTGTTTTTT
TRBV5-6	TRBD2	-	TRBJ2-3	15	CASTRLAPSTDTQYF	TGTGCCAGCACCAGACTAGCTCCTAGCACAGATACGCAGTATTTT
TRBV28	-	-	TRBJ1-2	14	CASSSPWGLGGYTF	TGTGCCAGCAGCTCCCCCTGGGGGCTGGGAGGCTACACCTTC
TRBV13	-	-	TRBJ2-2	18	CASSLGGAAGPNTGELFF	TGTGCCAGCAGCTTAGGGGGGGCGGCAGGGCCGAACACCGGGGAGCTGTTTTTT
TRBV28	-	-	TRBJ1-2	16	CASSLLKGSAEYGYTF	TGTGCCAGCAGTTTATTAAAGGGGTCGGCCGAATATGGCTACACCTTC
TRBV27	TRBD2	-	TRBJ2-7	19	CASSLNPGLARGGSYEQYF	TGTGCCAGCAGTTTAAATCCGGGACTAGCACGTGGCGGCTCCTACGAGCAGTACTTC
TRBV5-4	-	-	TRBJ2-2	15	CASSLGGPGTGELFF	TGTGCCAGCAGCTTGGGAGGGCCCGGCACCGGGGAGCTGTTTTTT
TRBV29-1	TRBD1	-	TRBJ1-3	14	CSVRQGAGGNTIYF	TGCAGCGTTCGACAGGGGGCGGGTGGAAACACCATATATTTT
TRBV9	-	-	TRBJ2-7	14	CASSVAGRAHEQYF	TGTGCCAGCAGCGTAGCTGGCAGGGCCCACGAGCAGTACTTC
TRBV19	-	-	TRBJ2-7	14	CASSMSVGDYEQYF	TGTGCCAGTAGTATGAGTGTAGGAGACTACGAGCAGTACTTC
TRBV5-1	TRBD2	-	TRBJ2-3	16	CASSLAAGAVPDTQYF	TGCGCCAGCAGCTTGGCAGCGGGAGCAGTCCCAGATACGCAGTATTTT
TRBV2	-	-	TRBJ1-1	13	CASRGDGNTEAFF	TGTGCCAGCAGGGGAGACGGGAACACTGAAGCTTTCTTT
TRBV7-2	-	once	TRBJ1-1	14	CASSLTVMNTEAFF	TGTGCCAGCAGCTTAACAGTAATGAACACTGAAGCTTTCTTT
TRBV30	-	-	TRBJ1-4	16	CAWSVGQGTTNEKLFF	TGTGCCTGGAGTGTGGGGCAGGGAACAACTAATGAAAAACTGTTTTTT
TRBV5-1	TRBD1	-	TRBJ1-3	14	CASSFRGLGNTIYF	TGCGCCAGCAGCTTTAGGGGGCTTGGAAACACCATATATTTT
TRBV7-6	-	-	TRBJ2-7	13	CASSLLAFYEQYF	TGTGCCAGCAGCTTACTGGCCTTTTACGAGCAGTACTTC
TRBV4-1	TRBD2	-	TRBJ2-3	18	CASSQDSVGTSGTDTQYF	TGCGCCAGCAGCCAAGATAGTGTTGGGACTAGCGGGACAGATACGCAGTATTTT
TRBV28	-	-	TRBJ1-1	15	CASSPGTQLNTEAFF	TGTGCCAGCAGTCCTGGGACACAACTGAACACTGAAGCTTTCTTT
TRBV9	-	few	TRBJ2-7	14	CASSVGPQRDEQYF	TGTGCCAGCAGCGTAGGCCCCCAGAGGGACGAGCAGTACTTC
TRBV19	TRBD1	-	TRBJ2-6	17	CASSVGTGGPGANVLTF	TGTGCCAGTAGTGTCGGGACAGGGGGTCCCGGGGCCAACGTCCTGACTTTC
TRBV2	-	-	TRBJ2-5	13	CASELEREETQYF	TGTGCCAGCGAACTAGAGAGGGAAGAGACCCAGTACTTC
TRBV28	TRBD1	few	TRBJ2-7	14	CASIQQGGSYEQYF	TGTGCCAGCATCCAACAGGGGGGCTCCTACGAGCAGTACTTC
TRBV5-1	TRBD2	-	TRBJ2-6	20	CASSLTGTSGGSSGANVLTF	TGCGCCAGCAGCTTAACCGGGACTAGCGGGGGGAGCTCTGGGGCCAACGTCCTGACTTTC
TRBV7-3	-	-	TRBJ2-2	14	CASSPPGATGELFF	TGTGCCAGCAGCCCCCCAGGGGCCACCGGGGAGCTGTTTTTT
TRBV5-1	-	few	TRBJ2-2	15	CASSLAHANTGELFF	TGCGCCAGCAGCTTGGCACATGCGAACACCGGGGAGCTGTTTTTT
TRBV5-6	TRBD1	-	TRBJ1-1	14	CASSLAGGNTEAFF	TGTGCCAGCAGCTTGGCAGGGGGGAACACTGAAGCTTTCTTT
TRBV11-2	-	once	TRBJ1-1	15	CASSFSAGSETEAFF	TGTGCCAGCAGCTTCTCCGCGGGGTCGGAAACTGAAGCTTTCTTT
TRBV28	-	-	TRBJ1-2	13	CASSLGQGYGYTF	TGTGCCAGCAGTTTAGGTCAGGGGTATGGCTACACCTTC
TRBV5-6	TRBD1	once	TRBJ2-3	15	CASRFTGVRTDTQYF	TGTGCCAGCAGATTCACAGGGGTACGCACAGATACGCAGTATTTT
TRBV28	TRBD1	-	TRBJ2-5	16	CASSPQRQGSGETQYF	TGTGCCAGCAGCCCTCAAAGACAGGGCTCAGGCGAGACCCAGTACTTC
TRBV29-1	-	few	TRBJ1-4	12	CSGSGLNEKLFF	TGCAGCGGTAGCGGTTTGAATGAAAAACTGTTTTTT
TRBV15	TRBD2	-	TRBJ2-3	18	CATSSAGLLAGDTDTQYF	TGTGCCACCAGCAGCGCGGGGCTACTAGCGGGAGACACAGATACGCAGTATTTT
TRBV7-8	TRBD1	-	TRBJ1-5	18	CASSLGSKGQGFNQPQHF	TGTGCCAGCAGCTTGGGGTCGAAGGGACAGGGATTTAATCAGCCCCAGCATTTT
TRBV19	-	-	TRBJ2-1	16	CASSIEVAVSYNEQFF	TGTGCCAGTAGTATAGAGGTGGCCGTTTCCTACAATGAGCAGTTCTTC
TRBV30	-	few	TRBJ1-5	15	CAWSTGTHSNQPQHF	TGTGCCTGGAGTACCGGGACACATAGCAATCAGCCCCAGCATTTT
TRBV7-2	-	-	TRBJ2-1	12	CASSLDGETQFF	TGTGCCAGCAGCTTAGACGGGGAAACGCAGTTCTTC
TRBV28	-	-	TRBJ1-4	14	CASTGGAGFEKLFF	TGTGCCAGCACCGGGGGGGCAGGCTTTGAAAAACTGTTTTTT
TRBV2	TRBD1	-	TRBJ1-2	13	CASNAGTGRIGTF	TGTGCCAGCAACGCCGGGACAGGGAGGATCGGGACCTTC